This T cell receptor beta chain was found in a study of cytomegalovirus exposure and HLA in healthy donors. Points from the study as a whole: Under in vitro conditions, a few CMV-associated chains were confirmed as specific for CMV antigens. The study put 150 or so TCR beta chains on its list as cytomegalovirus-associated.

CDR3 length: 16 amino acids. Trimming stripped 5 bases from V and 4 bases from J, with 18 bases between. From germline, CDR1 is SGHRS and CDR2 YFSETQ. Sequencing used immunoSEQ multiplex PCR; TCRdb keeps in-frame clones, though not all of them. The sample gives fewer than 350,000 clones, around 87% of which show up once; over 0.85% is in the top ten. This clone was picked up one time. The antigen is undetermined. The receptor comes from a young woman in good health and CMV-seronegative. The J gene is TRBJ2-2, the V gene TRBV5-1, with a weak D call TRBD1 (5 bases). Sequencing input: PBMCs. CDR3 region: CASSWNGAATTGELFF. DNA of the CDR3: TGCGCCAGCAGTTGGAATGGGGCAGCCACCACCGGGGAGCTGTTTTTT.